Presented here are 17 T cell receptor beta chains from one specimen sequenced in a study of CD8+CD57+ T cells in acquired aplastic anemia. Using genomic DNA as the template, TCR beta VDJ and CDR3 profiling was carried out. TCRdb called the reads again in MiXCR, with one record for every CDR3 protein. The sample lists roughly 170,000 distinct CDR3 sequences, 60% to 70% occurring once. What was sequenced was sorted CD4+, CD8+, or CD8+CD57+ T cells (not recorded which) from PBMCs. These receptors were taken from a human donor in good health.

The gene calls are TRBV7-6 and TRBJ2-7, with 13 bases lining up with TRBD2. Germline V gives CDR1 SGHVS, CDR2 FNYEAQ. CDR3 size: 16 residues. With 5 bases clipped from V and 1 base from J, the junction kept 5 bases outside the gene matches. DNA of the CDR3: TGTGCCAGCAGCCGGGGGACTAGCGGGGAATCCTACGAGCAGTACTTC. Amino acids: CASSRGTSGESYEQYF.

This clonotype was found many times. This chain joins TRBV20-1 and TRBJ2-1, with D possibly being TRBD1 (6 bases). Germline V gene lookup returns CDR1 DFQATT and CDR2 SNEGSKA (reference sequence). V lost 2 bases, J lost 1 base, and 12 bases lay in between. This CDR3 is 15 amino acids long. Written as DNA, the CDR3 is TGCAGTGCTAGATCCAGGGGTGGGTCCTACAATGAGCAGTTCTTC. This codes for CSARSRGGSYNEQFF.

By proportion, this clonotype is medium-sized. The rearrangement joins TRBV10-2 to TRBJ2-2; D gene uncertain. Trimming shortened V by 0 bases and J by 7 bases, and 6 bases separated the two germline ends. From germline, CDR1 is WSHSY and CDR2 SAAADI. This CDR3 is built from 13 residues. In DNA, the CDR3 is TGCGCCAGCAGTGAGTCGGTGGGCGGGGAGCTGTTTTTT. Residues: CASSESVGGELFF.

This clonotype came up many times. The rearrangement joins TRBV5-1 to TRBJ2-7, with a possible D match to TRBD2 (6 bases). With 0 bases removed from V and 4 bases from J, the gap between germline ends came to 17 bases. The length of the CDR3 is 16 residues. The germline V gene has CDR1 SGHRS and CDR2 YFSETQ. CDR3 protein: CASSLAGGEVQYEQYF. DNA for the CDR3: TGCGCCAGCAGCTTGGCCGGTGGGGAGGTCCAATACGAGCAGTACTTC.

This clonotype occurred many times. This chain's CDR3 is CASSYMGSQETQYF. Written as DNA, the CDR3 is TGTGCCAGCAGCTACATGGGGTCCCAAGAGACCCAGTACTTC. This chain joins TRBV6-5 and TRBJ2-5; D is uncertain. Germline CDR1 and CDR2: MNHEY and SVGAGI. Deletions cut 6 bases from V and 1 base from J, with 12 bases between. The CDR3 contains 14 residues.

About this clonotype: This is likely a read error, given that the CDR3 carries no conserved phenylalanine or tryptophan at its end. The CDR3 protein is CASSQGTSGRVDTQYS. CDR3 coding DNA: TGTGCCAGCAGTCAAGGGACTAGCGGGAGGGTAGATACGCAGTATTCT. The V and J genes are TRBV2 and TRBJ2-3; 16 bases map to TRBD2. The CDR3 contains 16 residues. Trimming removed 5 bases from V and 5 bases from J; junction bases left unmatched: 4. Germline V gene data show CDR1 as SNHLY and CDR2 as FYNNEI.

This chain links TRBV7-6 with TRBJ2-7; D is possibly TRBD2 (6 bases). The V gene's germline CDR1 is SGHVS and CDR2 FNYEAQ. V dropped 5 bases and J dropped 4 bases, with 24 bases sitting between them. The CDR3 runs 17 residues. The CDR3 sequence is CASSPGGAVQASYEQYF. The CDR3 DNA reads TGTGCCAGCAGCCCCGGCGGGGCTGTACAGGCTTCTTACGAGCAGTACTTC.

The V and J genes are TRBV9 and TRBJ2-1; D call uncertain. Trimming removed 3 bases from V and 8 bases from J, with 15 bases in between. The CDR3 extends over 14 amino acids. Germline-derived CDR1 and CDR2 are SGDLS and YYNGEE. In DNA form, the CDR3 reads TGTGCCAGCAGCGCCCCACTGGCGGAGCATGAGCAGTTCTTC. Its translation: CASSAPLAEHEQFF.

The chain carries TRBV7-9 and TRBJ2-1; 10 bases fit TRBD2. V dropped 5 bases and J dropped 3; count of bases not matched to a gene: 7. Germline assignment: CDR1 SEHNR and CDR2 FQNEAQ (reference sequence). This CDR3 region has 16 residues. The CDR3: CASSRLAGVLYNEQFF. The DNA of the CDR3 is TGTGCCAGCAGCCGTCTAGCGGGAGTCCTCTACAATGAGCAGTTCTTC. Full variable domain (missing parts from reference TRBV7-9 and TRBJ2-1): DTGVSQNPRHKITKRGQNVTFRCDPISEHNRLYWYRQTLGQGPEFLTYFQNEAQLEKSRLLSDRFSAERPKGSFSTLEIQRTEQGDSAMYLCASSRLAGVLYNEQFFGPGTRLTVL.

The chain is built from TRBV12-3 or TRBV12-4 and TRBJ2-7; TRBD2 matches 13 bases. This CDR3 is 16 amino acids long. With V trimmed by 6 bases and J by 2 bases, 7 bases remained unmatched. For the CDR3, the DNA is TGTGCCAGCAGACAAGGGACTAGCGGGGCGGCCTACGAGCAGTACTTC. This encodes CASRQGTSGAAYEQYF.

The sample holds one count of this clonotype. V is TRBV2 and J is TRBJ1-2; tentative D call: TRBD1 (6 bases). CDR3 size: 17 residues. V was trimmed by 6 bases and J by 6 bases, leaving 26 bases between them. Germline V gives CDR1 SNHLY, CDR2 FYNNEI. The CDR3 nucleotides are TGTGCCAGCAGCTTTAAGGCGACAGAATCCAAGGGGGATGGCTACACCTTC. Protein: CASSFKATESKGDGYTF.

The CDR3 nucleotides read TGTGCCAGCAGCTTAGACGGGCTCCGCGAGCAGTTCTTC. This translates into CASSLDGLREQFF. The chain couples TRBV7-2 to TRBJ2-1, with no clear D. The germline CDR1 and CDR2 sequences are SGHTA and FQGNSA. Trimming removed 1 base at V and 10 bases at J, with 11 bases between. This CDR3 has 13 residues.

The gene calls are TRBV20-1 and TRBJ2-7, with D possibly being TRBD2 (5 bases). Germline V lookup: CDR1 DFQATT, CDR2 SNEGSKA (reference sequence). This CDR3 is 14 amino acids long. Trimming pared 3 bases from V and 2 bases from J, leaving 14 bases between. The CDR3 sequence is CSARRLEVPYEQYF. CDR3 sequence (DNA): TGCAGTGCTAGGAGGCTGGAGGTCCCCTACGAGCAGTACTTC.

The chain combines TRBV2 with TRBJ2-7; 7 bases fit TRBD2. J was trimmed by 2 bases and V by 5 bases; bases with no gene match: 9. The CDR3 consists of 15 residues. The germline V gene has CDR1 SNHLY and CDR2 FYNNEI. The CDR3 spells CASSSAGVPAYEQYF. DNA of the CDR3: TGTGCCAGCAGTTCGGCGGGGGTACCTGCCTACGAGCAGTACTTC.

This clonotype was seen at least ten times. The rearrangement uses TRBV14 and TRBJ1-3; 9 nucleotides line up with TRBD1. J lost 0 bases, V lost 3 bases, and 9 bases had no gene match. This CDR3 comprises 18 residues. Germline CDR1 reads SGHDN; CDR2 reads FVKESK. The CDR3 DNA is TGTGCCAGCAGCCACTCCGGGACAGGGAGTTTCTCTGGAAACACCATATATTTT. It yields the protein CASSHSGTGSFSGNTIYF. Filled out from reference TRBV14 and TRBJ1-3, the complete variable domain reads EAGVTQFPSHSVIEKGQTVTLRCDPISGHDNLYWYRRVMGKEIKFLLHFVKESKQDESGMPNNRFLAERTGGTYSTLKVQPAELEDSGVYFCASSHSGTGSFSGNTIYFGEGSWLTVV.

In its sample, this clonotype was seen many times. The chain employs TRBV4-1 and TRBJ1-3; D possibly corresponds to TRBD1 (5 bases). The V end lost 2 bases, the J end lost 2 bases, and 16 bases lay between the germline ends. The CDR3 spans 17 residues. Germline V CDR1 and CDR2: MGHRA, YSYEKL. The CDR3 reads CASSQSFGTHTGNTIYF. The CDR3, as DNA: TGCGCCAGCAGCCAATCTTTCGGGACTCACACTGGAAACACCATATATTTT.

Turning to this clonotype: A junction end diverges from the germline sequence, so it may reflect a read error. This chain connects TRBV24-1 to TRBJ2-3; 12 nucleotides match TRBD1. Looked up from germline, CDR1 is KGHDR and CDR2 is SFDVKD. The CDR3 extends over 16 amino acids. The CDR3 nucleotides read TGTGCCACCTTCCGGGACAGGGGGCGAGACACAGATACGCAGTACTTT. This codes for CATFRDRGRDTDTQYF.